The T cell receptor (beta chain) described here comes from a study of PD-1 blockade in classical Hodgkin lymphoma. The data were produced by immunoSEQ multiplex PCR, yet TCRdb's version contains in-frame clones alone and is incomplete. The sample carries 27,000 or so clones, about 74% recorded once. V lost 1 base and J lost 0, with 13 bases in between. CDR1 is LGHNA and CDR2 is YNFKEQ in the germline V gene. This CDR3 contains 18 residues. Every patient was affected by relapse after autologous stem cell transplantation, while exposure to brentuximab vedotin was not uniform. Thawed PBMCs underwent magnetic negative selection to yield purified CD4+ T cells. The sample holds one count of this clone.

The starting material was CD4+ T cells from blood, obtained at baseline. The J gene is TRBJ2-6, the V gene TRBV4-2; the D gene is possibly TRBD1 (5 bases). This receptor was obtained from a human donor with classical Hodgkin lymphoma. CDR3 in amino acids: CASSQAHRQSSGANVLTF. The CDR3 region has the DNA TGTGCCAGCAGCCAAGCCCACCGACAGTCCTCTGGGGCCAACGTCCTGACTTTC.